This T cell receptor (beta chain) was retrieved from a study of blood T cell repertoires in COVID-19. Study context: Sites across the United States, Italy and Spain contributed samples from acute and convalescent COVID-19.

The study drew participants aged roughly 18 to 89 years from about two dozen US areas. Two negative PCRs, clearance, or symptom resolution were required of recovered Cohort 3 donors. As processed by the authors: Estimation of nucleated cell counts was performed using reference gene primer amplification. Some clones are missing from TCRdb's copy, which holds only in-frame ones; the method was immunoSEQ multiplex PCR. Clone size and V and J calls were adopted from that table, with D and trimming inferred from the DNA. The repertoire holds some 370,000 clones, with under 85% as singletons. The CDR3 covers 18 residues. CDR1 SGHVS and CDR2 FQNEAQ come from the germline V gene. V shed 6 bases and J 2 bases; nucleotides not matched to a gene: 16.

The chain has TRBV7-8 and TRBJ2-7, with TRBD1 identical over 10 bases. Specimen: PBMCs or T cells enriched from blood (not recorded which). This TCR derives from a woman between 45 and 60 years old who had recovered from COVID-19. In nucleotides, the CDR3 is TGTGCCAGCAGTCGGACAGGGGGAATCGGATGGGTCCCCTACGAGCAGTACTTC. Its protein product is CASSRTGGIGWVPYEQYF.